This entry is about one T cell receptor (beta chain). Antigen specificity is unknown. V was cut by 0 bases and J by 5 bases, with 8 bases left in between. Germline lookup yields CDR1 SGHNT and CDR2 YYREEE (reference sequence). This CDR3 comprises 13 residues. The source of the sample is a study of STAT3 mutations in large granular lymphocyte leukemia. Study conclusions and caveats: In some patients, a small highly pathogenic clone possibly went undetected. Suggested: STAT3 mutation was not the ancestral event for these clonal expansions. Every T-LGLL patient had at least one immunodominant TCRbeta clonotype. After therapy, about 35% of the 18 patients switched clonotypes, all new clones STAT3 wild type.

TCRbeta libraries averaged about 44,000 productive templates per sample. Clones were read by immunoSEQ multiplex PCR, and TCRdb kept only the in-frame ones, dropping some. The sample holds approximately 42,000 clones, around 80% seen once. V gene TRBV5-4 combines with J gene TRBJ2-5; D call uncertain. This clonotype was obtained from a human donor with T large granular lymphocyte leukemia. Some clones in this sample may be carry-over from other donors' samples. The sample taken for sequencing was PBMCs. The CDR3 coding sequence is TGTGCCAGCAGCTTGGGTCTCGGGGAGACCCAGTACTTC. Its translation is CASSLGLGETQYF.